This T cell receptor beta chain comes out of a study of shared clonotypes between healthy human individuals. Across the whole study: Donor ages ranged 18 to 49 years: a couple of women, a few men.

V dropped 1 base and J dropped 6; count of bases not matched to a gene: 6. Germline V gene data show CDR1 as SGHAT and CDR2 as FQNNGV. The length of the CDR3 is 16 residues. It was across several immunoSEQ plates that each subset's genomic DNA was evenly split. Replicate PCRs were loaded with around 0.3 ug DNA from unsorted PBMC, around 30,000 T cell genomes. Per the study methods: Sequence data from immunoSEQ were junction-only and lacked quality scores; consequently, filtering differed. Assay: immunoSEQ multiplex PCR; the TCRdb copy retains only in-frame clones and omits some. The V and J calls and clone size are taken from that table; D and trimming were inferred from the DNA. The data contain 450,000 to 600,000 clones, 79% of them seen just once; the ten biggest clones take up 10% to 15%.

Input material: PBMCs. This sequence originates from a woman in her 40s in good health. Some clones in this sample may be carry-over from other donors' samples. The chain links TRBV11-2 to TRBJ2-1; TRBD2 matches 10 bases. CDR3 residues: CASSLGASGSGNEQFF. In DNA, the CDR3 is TGTGCCAGCAGCTTAGGTGCTAGCGGGAGTGGCAATGAGCAGTTCTTC.